The 16 T cell receptor beta chains given below trace back to one sample, sequenced in a study of response to subunit inactivated influenza vaccine. One entry per CDR3 protein results from TCRdb running MiXCR on the RT-PCR reads. The data hold around 520,000 distinct CDR3 sequences, with 12% observed a single time. Sequencing used PBMCs from blood, obtained on the day of vaccination. Receptors were obtained from a man aged 45-65 years who received an inactivated influenza vaccine.

This chain joins TRBV20-1 and TRBJ2-5; D is uncertain. This CDR3 has 16 residues. Trimming removed 5 bases at V and 5 bases at J, with 24 bases between. Germline CDR1 and CDR2: DFQATT and SNEGSKA (reference sequence). This CDR3 is CSACDLNGGVRETQYF. CDR3 bases: TGCAGTGCTTGCGATTTGAACGGCGGAGTCCGGGAGACCCAGTACTTC.

This clonotype was detected only a few times. The rearrangement joins TRBV29-1 to TRBJ2-3; D is perhaps TRBD2 (6 bases). Germline assignment: CDR1 SQVTM and CDR2 ANQGSEA. V was pared by 4 bases and J by 4 bases, with 18 bases between. The CDR3 has 15 residues. CDR3 protein: CSVAERTGGADTQYF. The DNA of the CDR3 is TGCAGCGTTGCCGAGCGGACCGGAGGGGCAGATACGCAGTATTTT.

This clonotype was recorded a few times. The CDR3 bases are TGTGCCAGCAGCCGGGACAGGGAATATAGCAATCAGCCCCAGCATTTT. Residues: CASSRDREYSNQPQHF. The chain couples TRBV12-3 or TRBV12-4 to TRBJ1-5; 9 bases align to TRBD1. With 6 bases clipped from V and 0 bases from J, the junction kept 6 bases outside the gene matches. The CDR3 is made up of 16 amino acids.

This clonotype was seen at least ten times. This sequence joins TRBV7-2 and TRBJ2-7, with TRBD2 matching 8 bases. The CDR3 length is 15 residues. V was clipped by 2 bases and J by 1 base; unmatched bases: 4. CDR1 and CDR2 from the germline V gene are SGHTA and FQGNSA. CDR3 protein: CASSLSGSRSYEQYF. The CDR3 nucleotides are TGTGCCAGCAGCTTAAGCGGGAGTAGGTCCTACGAGCAGTACTTC. Full variable domain (missing parts from reference TRBV7-2 and TRBJ2-7): GAGVSQSPSNKVTEKGKDVELRCDPISGHTALYWYRQSLGQGLEFLIYFQGNSAPDKSGLPSDRFSAERTGGSVSTLTIQRTQQEDSAVYLCASSLSGSRSYEQYFGPGTRLTVT.

The sample holds many counts of this clonotype. This chain connects TRBV3-1 to TRBJ2-5, with D tentatively TRBD2 (5 bases). The CDR3 loop spans 15 amino acids. V lost 0 bases and J lost 1, with 9 bases in between. Germline V CDR1 and CDR2: LGHDT, YNNKEL (reference sequence). CDR3 amino acids: CASSQDAGSQETQYF. Here the CDR3 DNA reads TGTGCCAGCAGCCAAGATGCGGGTTCCCAAGAGACCCAGTACTTC.

The chain links TRBV5-1 to TRBJ1-6; D uncertain. Germline V gene lookup returns CDR1 SGHRS and CDR2 YFSETQ. The CDR3 is made up of 15 amino acids. Trimming took 4 bases from V and 4 from J, leaving 12 bases between them. CDR3 residues: CASSETGRYNSPLHF. The CDR3 region has the DNA TGCGCCAGCAGCGAGACCGGACGGTATAATTCACCCCTCCACTTT. The full variable domain, completed using reference TRBV5-1 and TRBJ1-6, is KAGVTQTPRYLIKTRGQQVTLSCSPISGHRSVSWYQQTPGQGLQFLFEYFSETQRNKGNFPGRFSGRQFSNSRSEMNVSTLELGDSALYLCASSETGRYNSPLHFGNGTRLTVT.

This clonotype came up many times. The chain carries TRBV18 and TRBJ1-5, with D uncertain. The CDR3 contains 12 residues. Germline V lookup: CDR1 KGHSH, CDR2 LQKENI. The germline V and J ends were trimmed by 5 bases and 5 bases, with 7 bases remaining between them. The CDR3: CASSVGDQPQHF. The CDR3 nucleotides are TGTGCCAGCTCAGTTGGGGATCAGCCCCAGCATTTT. Looking up the rest from reference TRBV18 and TRBJ1-5 gives the full variable domain: NAGVMQNPRHLVRRRGQEARLRCSPMKGHSHVYWYRQLPEEGLKFMVYLQKENIIDESGMPKERFSAEFPKEGPSILRIQQVVRGDSAAYFCASSVGDQPQHFGDGTRLSIL.

The chain couples TRBV28 to TRBJ1-5; D is unclear. Germline CDR1 MDHEN, CDR2 SYDVKM. V was shortened by 6 bases and J by 0 bases, with 18 bases between the two germline ends. The CDR3 consists of 17 residues. The CDR3 sequence: CASRRVSSVYSNQPQHF. As DNA, the CDR3 is TGTGCCAGCAGACGGGTCTCCTCGGTTTATAGCAATCAGCCCCAGCATTTT.

The chain is built from TRBV6-2 or TRBV6-3 and TRBJ2-7; TRBD1 agrees at 8 bases. The CDR3 contains 14 residues. Germline V gene lookup returns CDR1 MNHEY and CDR2 SVGEGT. The V and J ends lost 5 bases and 6 bases, in that order; junction bases with no gene match: 9. The CDR3 here is CASSTRRGPSEQYF. The CDR3 coding sequence is TGTGCCAGCAGTACCCGCAGGGGGCCAAGCGAGCAGTACTTC.

As to this clonotype: A much larger clone sits a single nucleotide away, making a read error possible. V and J are TRBV7-9 and TRBJ2-2; 7 positions match TRBD1. The V gene end was trimmed by 5 bases and the J gene end by 3 bases; junction bases not matched to a gene: 3. CDR3 size: 14 residues. From germline, CDR1 is SEHNR and CDR2 FQNEAQ (reference sequence). Here the CDR3 reads CASSPQGYTGELFF. DNA for the CDR3: TGTGCCAGCAGCCCACAGGGGTACACCGGGGAGCTGTTTTTT.

This clonotype showed up just a few times. V is TRBV9 and J is TRBJ2-3; unclear D gene. The germline V gene has CDR1 SGDLS and CDR2 YYNGEE. V lost 0 bases to trimming and J lost 5 bases, with 7 bases between them. The CDR3 runs to 13 residues. CDR3 DNA: TGTGCCAGCAGCGTAGGGAGACTAGATACGCAGTATTTT. This gives the protein CASSVGRLDTQYF.

This clonotype occurred a few times. The chain recombines TRBV27 with TRBJ1-1, with 7 nucleotides matching TRBD1. There are 12 residues in the CDR3. V dropped 10 bases and J dropped 3; count of bases not matched to a gene: 5. Looked up from germline, CDR1 is MNHEY and CDR2 is SMNVEV (reference sequence). The CDR3 DNA follows: TGTGCCACCAAGAGGGGGCACACTGAAGCTTTCTTT. It specifies CATKRGHTEAFF.

A few counts support this clonotype. The chain has TRBV12-3 or TRBV12-4 and TRBJ2-2; possible D gene TRBD1, 6 bases. Trimming left V 6 bases short and J 1 base short, with 9 bases between. The CDR3 is 14 amino acids. DNA of the CDR3: TGTGCCAGCAGAACGGGACAGAACACCGGGGAGCTGTTTTTT. Protein: CASRTGQNTGELFF.

The chain couples TRBV27 to TRBJ2-7; weak D call: TRBD2 (5 bases). This CDR3 has 15 residues. V lost 2 bases to trimming and J lost 7 bases, with 18 bases between them. Germline V lookup: CDR1 MNHEY, CDR2 SMNVEV (reference sequence). As DNA, the CDR3 is TGTGCCAGCAGTTTAGGGTCGGGGTCCCCTACGGAGCAGTACTTC. Its protein is CASSLGSGSPTEQYF.

This clonotype showed up just once. The chain recombines TRBV2 with TRBJ1-6; D possibly corresponds to TRBD1 (5 bases). Germline CDR1 SNHLY, CDR2 FYNNEI. The CDR3 is made up of 13 amino acids. Trimming pared 1 base from V and 9 bases from J, leaving 7 bases between. This CDR3 reads CASSEGRGSPLHF. For the CDR3, the DNA is TGTGCCAGCAGTGAAGGGAGGGGTTCACCCCTCCACTTT.

This clonotype has only a few counts. This chain joins TRBV12-3 or TRBV12-4 and TRBJ2-6, with D perhaps TRBD1 (5 bases). The length of the CDR3 is 16 residues. V shed 5 bases and J shed 0 bases, with 11 bases lying between them. The CDR3 DNA reads as TGTGCCAGCAGTCCCAGACAGAACTCTGGGGCCAACGTCCTGACTTTC. This gives the protein CASSPRQNSGANVLTF.